This section outlines one TCR beta chain sequence together with its context. Its matching antigen is unknown. One entry per CDR3 protein results from TCRdb running MiXCR on the 5' RACE reads. The repertoire holds about 330,000 distinct CDR3 sequences, with roughly an eighth as singletons. Trimming took 3 bases from V and 8 from J, leaving 6 bases between them. From germline, CDR1 is SGHRS and CDR2 YFSETQ. This CDR3 is built from 11 residues. The data were obtained in a study of identical twins. Study outcomes and limitations: One should note that invariant MAIT and iNKT cells could partly confound zero-insertion analyses. Memory repertoires lacked the insertion deficit that abundant cord blood beta clonotypes showed.

These data also formed part of another study, on yellow fever vaccine responses in identical twins.

The source of this sequence is a woman between 18 and 29 years old in good health. Sequenced input: CD8+ T cells sorted from blood. This chain uses TRBV5-1 with TRBJ2-1, with D possibly matching TRBD1 (5 bases). This CDR3 reads CASSWGHEQFF. As DNA, the CDR3 is TGCGCCAGCAGCTGGGGCCATGAGCAGTTCTTC.